These 4 T cell receptor beta chains originate from one sample sequenced in a study of blood T cell repertoires in COVID-19. Here immunoSEQ multiplex PCR was the method, and the copy in TCRdb shows in-frame clones only, minus some. The sample carries around 60,000 clones, approximately 75% recorded once. The sample consisted of peripheral blood. The source is an elderly man with acute or convalescent COVID-19.

The V call is TRBV5-1, the J call TRBJ1-4, with a possible D match to TRBD1 (5 bases). Between the trimmed V and J ends, which lost 1 base and 7 bases, there was a span of 11 bases. Germline assignment: CDR1 SGHRS and CDR2 YFSETQ. The CDR3 loop spans 14 amino acids. DNA for the CDR3: TGCGCCAGCAGCTTGCGCCCCGGGGGTGAAAAACTGTTTTTT. Protein: CASSLRPGGEKLFF. The entire variable domain, with the rest obtained from reference TRBV5-1 and TRBJ1-4, is as follows: KAGVTQTPRYLIKTRGQQVTLSCSPISGHRSVSWYQQTPGQGLQFLFEYFSETQRNKGNFPGRFSGRQFSNSRSEMNVSTLELGDSALYLCASSLRPGGEKLFFGSGTQLSVL.

The chain carries TRBV20-1 and TRBJ2-7, with 9 nucleotides matching TRBD1. The CDR3 is 14 amino acids. Germline CDR1 and CDR2: DFQATT and SNEGSKA (reference sequence). V lost 3 bases, J lost 3 bases, and 6 bases stayed unmatched. The CDR3: CSASGDRANYEQYF. The CDR3 DNA sequence: TGCAGTGCTAGTGGGGACAGGGCCAACTACGAGCAGTACTTC.

This chain links TRBV19 with TRBJ2-2; D is unresolved. This CDR3 has 14 residues. Germline V gene data show CDR1 as LNHDA and CDR2 as SQIVND (reference sequence). Trimming pared 7 bases from V and 5 bases from J, leaving 14 bases between. The CDR3 region has the DNA TGTGCCAGTAATCTTGGGCGCCGGACCGGGGAGCTGTTTTTT. It yields the protein CASNLGRRTGELFF.

The V gene is TRBV5-1, the J gene TRBJ2-2; 8 nucleotides align to TRBD1. Germline V gives CDR1 SGHRS, CDR2 YFSETQ. The CDR3 consists of 15 residues. V gave up 5 bases and J gave up 8 bases; unmatched junction bases: 11. DNA for the CDR3: TGCGCCAGCAGGCGCGACACAGGGGGAGCGGGGGAGCTGTTTTTT. Residues: CASRRDTGGAGELFF.